This T cell receptor beta chain appears in the sequencing data of a study of cytomegalovirus exposure and HLA in healthy donors. Study-wide results and caveats: Later analysis suggested links between common viral pathogens and several top significant clusters. The study reported that TCR beta sequences accurately predicted HLA-A and HLA-B alleles in most subjects. Rates of TCR association differed by HLA locus in a later analysis, with DRB1 highest and HLA-C lowest.

This CDR3 has 17 amino acids. Trimming stripped 3 bases from V and 5 bases from J, with 20 bases between. In germline, CDR1 is KGHSH, CDR2 LQKENI. PCR employed 60 Vbeta and 13 Jbeta primers. Method: immunoSEQ multiplex PCR; TCRdb's copy keeps in-frame clones and lacks some. The sample has around 130,000 clones, more than 60% seen once. To note about this clone: Its matching antigen is unknown.

The source material was PBMCs. This TCR was sampled from a man younger than 30 in good health and CMV-seronegative. The rearrangement uses TRBV18 and TRBJ1-5, with a possible D match to TRBD1 (5 bases). The CDR3 protein is CASSPPGLPRGDQPQHF. The CDR3 DNA is TGTGCCAGCTCACCTCCGGGACTTCCACGGGGGGATCAGCCCCAGCATTTT.